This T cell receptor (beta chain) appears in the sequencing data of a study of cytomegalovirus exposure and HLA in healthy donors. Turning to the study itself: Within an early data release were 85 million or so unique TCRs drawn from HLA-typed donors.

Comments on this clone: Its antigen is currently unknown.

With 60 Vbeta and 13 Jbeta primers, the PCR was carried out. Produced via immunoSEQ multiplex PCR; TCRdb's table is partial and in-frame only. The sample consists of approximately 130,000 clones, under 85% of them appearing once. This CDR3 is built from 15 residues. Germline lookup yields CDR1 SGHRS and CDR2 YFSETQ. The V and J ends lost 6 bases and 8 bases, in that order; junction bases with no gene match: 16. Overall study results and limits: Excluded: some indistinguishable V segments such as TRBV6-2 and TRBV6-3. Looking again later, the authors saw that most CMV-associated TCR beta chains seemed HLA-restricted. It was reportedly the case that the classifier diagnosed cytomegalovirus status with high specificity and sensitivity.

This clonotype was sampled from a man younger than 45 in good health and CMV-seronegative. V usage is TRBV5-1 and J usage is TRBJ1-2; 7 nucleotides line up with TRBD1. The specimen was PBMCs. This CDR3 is CASTPREGAAGGYTF. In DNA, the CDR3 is TGCGCCAGCACCCCTCGAGAGGGGGCGGCGGGCGGCTACACCTTC.